This TCR beta chain was found in a study of T cells in Graves' hyperthyroidism and ophthalmopathy. This clonotype was seen at least ten times. If no ophthalmopathy progression occurred within 18 months, Graves' hyperthyroidism was stable. The hyperthyroidism was newly diagnosed and had lasted under 2 months; the patients were aged 18 to 65. It was RNA transcripts that yielded the amplified TCR beta CDR3 regions. A set of HTBI primers served as the primers for a first-round RT-PCR of the TCR CDR3. A single record per CDR3 protein comes from TCRdb applying MiXCR to the multiplex PCR reads. The sample yields 470,000 or so distinct CDR3 sequences, around 21% seen once. The source is a man between 18 and 35 years old with Graves' hyperthyroidism. The specimen was blood.

This CDR3 is CASWGNYYGYTF. Written as DNA, the CDR3 is TGTGCCAGCTGGGGCAACTACTATGGCTACACCTTC. The genes are TRBV28 and TRBJ1-2; D is perhaps TRBD1 (5 bases). Germline lookup yields CDR1 MDHEN and CDR2 SYDVKM. The CDR3 extends over 12 amino acids. V lost 8 bases to trimming and J lost 3 bases, with 10 bases between them.